The next 28 T cell receptor beta chains were all read from a single sample in a study of beta chain features in type 1 diabetes. Study-wide results and limits: Type 1 diabetes patients had TCRB CDR3s that were shorter (moderately but significantly so) in all four CD4+ subsets.

The sequenced template was cDNA made from the entire isolated RNA. Here immunoSEQ multiplex PCR was the method, and the copy in TCRdb shows in-frame clones only, minus some. The sample lists approximately 140,000 clones, 9% seen once, with 0.6% to 0.9% in the top ten. Antigens for these TCRs are unknown. Input material: central memory CD4+ T cells from blood. These TCRs come from a young man with type 1 diabetes.

This clone was recorded a few times. The chain is built from TRBV28 and TRBJ2-5; weak D call: TRBD2 (6 bases). Trimming cost V 5 bases and J 5 bases, with 18 bases left between them. Germline V gene data show CDR1 as MDHEN and CDR2 as SYDVKM. The CDR3 sequence is 15 residues long. The CDR3 sequence: CASSTPGGPWETQYF. The CDR3 DNA reads as TGTGCCAGCAGTACCCCAGGAGGGCCGTGGGAGACCCAGTACTTC.

In its sample, this clone was seen a few times. The rearrangement uses TRBV29-1 and TRBJ2-1, with 10 bases identical to TRBD2. Losses at the gene ends were 4 bases for V and 4 bases for J; bases not matched to a gene: 7. CDR1 SQVTM and CDR2 ANQGSEA come from the germline V gene. The CDR3 sequence is 15 residues long. Here the CDR3 reads CSVGQKRGGYNEQFF. As DNA, the CDR3 is TGCAGCGTTGGCCAGAAGCGGGGGGGTTACAATGAGCAGTTCTTC.

Only a few counts were recorded for this clone. The rearrangement joins TRBV7-2 to TRBJ2-3; a possible D gene is TRBD1 (6 bases). Germline V gives CDR1 SGHTA, CDR2 FQGNSA. V lost 3 bases and J 5 bases, leaving 9 bases between the germline ends. CDR3 size: 13 residues. In nucleotides, the CDR3 is TGTGCCAGCAGCTTGGGGGCCGAAGATACGCAGTATTTT. As protein: CASSLGAEDTQYF.

In this sample, this clone turned up a few times. The chain couples TRBV2 to TRBJ1-1; perhaps TRBD1 as D (5 bases). The germline V gene encodes CDR1 SNHLY and CDR2 FYNNEI. This CDR3 has 13 amino acids. Trimming took off 5 bases at V and 3 bases at J, with 10 bases between the two ends. In DNA form, the CDR3 reads TGTGCCAGCAGTCCCAGGGTGGACACTGAAGCTTTCTTT. Protein product: CASSPRVDTEAFF. Complete variable domain (other parts from reference TRBV2 and TRBJ1-1): EPEVTQTPSHQVTQMGQEVILRCVPISNHLYFYWYRQILGQKVEFLVSFYNNEISEKSEIFDDQFSVERPDGSNFTLKIRSTKLEDSAMYFCASSPRVDTEAFFGQGTRLTVV.

This clone has only a few counts. The V gene is TRBV7-2, the J gene TRBJ2-1, with 8 nucleotides matching TRBD2. Trimming at V came to 5 bases and at J to 6 bases, leaving 12 bases not matched to a gene. The germline gives CDR1 SGHTA, CDR2 FQGNSA. CDR3 size: 16 residues. The CDR3 nucleotides read TGTGCCAGCAGCCCCCTGGGGGCGGGGGGTATCAATGAGCAGTTCTTC. This translates into CASSPLGAGGINEQFF.

There are many counts of this clone. The V gene is TRBV28, the J gene TRBJ2-6, with 9 bases identical to TRBD1. V was clipped by 9 bases and J by 0 bases; unmatched bases: 3. There are 15 residues in the CDR3. CDR1 is MDHEN and CDR2 is SYDVKM in the germline V gene. For the CDR3, the DNA is TGTGCCAGTACAGGGGGCAGCTCTGGGGCCAACGTCCTGACTTTC. It yields the protein CASTGGSSGANVLTF.

This clone has ten or more counts. The rearrangement uses TRBV19 and TRBJ2-5; D is possibly TRBD1 (5 bases). Between the trimmed V and J ends, which lost 10 bases and 0 bases, there was a span of 9 bases. The CDR3 is made up of 12 amino acids. CDR1 is LNHDA, CDR2 SQIVND, per germline (reference sequence). The CDR3 nucleotides read TGTGCCACGGCAGGGTACCAAGAGACCCAGTACTTC. Translation gives CATAGYQETQYF.

The chain recombines TRBV29-1 with TRBJ2-5, with 9 bases fitting TRBD1. Per germline, CDR1 SQVTM and CDR2 ANQGSEA. The J segment lost 5 bases and the V segment lost 7 bases, leaving 8 bases of the junction unmatched. The CDR3 is made up of 13 amino acids. The CDR3 DNA sequence: TGCAGCGGGGGGGACAGGGTCGTTGAGACCCAGTACTTC. This codes for CSGGDRVVETQYF.

This clone came up a few times. The rearrangement joins TRBV7-9 to TRBJ2-4, with D possibly being TRBD1 (6 bases). Trimming took 4 bases from V and 3 from J, leaving 13 bases between them. The germline CDR1 and CDR2 sequences are SEHNR and FQNEAQ (reference sequence). There are 15 residues in the CDR3. The CDR3 region has the DNA TGTGCCAGCAGCTCCTACAGGGATTTCAAAAACATTCAGTACTTC. Encoded protein: CASSSYRDFKNIQYF.

The chain links TRBV4-2 to TRBJ1-1; D gene ambiguous. The CDR3 runs to 14 residues. V was cut by 3 bases and J by 7 bases, with 15 bases left in between. Germline V gene lookup returns CDR1 LGHNA and CDR2 YNFKEQ. CDR3 DNA: TGTGCCAGCAGCCAGGTACGGGAATTCGTTGAAGCTTTCTTT. Its translation: CASSQVREFVEAFF.

CDR3 nucleotides: TGTGCCAGCAGCCCTGGAGACAGGTACAATGAGCAGTTCTTC. Protein product: CASSPGDRYNEQFF. This sequence joins TRBV7-9 and TRBJ2-1; a weak D match, TRBD1 (6 bases). CDR1 SEHNR and CDR2 FQNEAQ come from the germline V gene (reference sequence). CDR3 size: 14 residues. V was clipped by 5 bases and J by 4 bases, with 12 bases between them.

This clone showed up just a few times. This same CDR3 is encoded by further DNA sequences in the sample. The rearrangement links TRBV5-4 to TRBJ2-5; D gene uncertain. Germline V CDR1 and CDR2: SGHNT, YYREEE (reference sequence). This CDR3 is 14 amino acids long. Trimming left V 1 base short and J 1 base short, with 8 bases between. This chain's CDR3 is CASSLPPLQETQYF. The CDR3 DNA is TGTGCCAGCAGCTTGCCCCCCCTCCAAGAGACCCAGTACTTC.

The chain joins TRBV5-4 to TRBJ2-1; D is possibly TRBD1 (5 bases). Per the germline V gene, CDR1 is SGHNT and CDR2 is YYREEE (reference sequence). Trimming took off 3 bases at V and 2 bases at J, with 9 bases between the two ends. CDR3 size: 14 residues. CDR3: CASSSLTAYNEQFF. CDR3 bases: TGTGCCAGCAGCTCCTTGACAGCCTACAATGAGCAGTTCTTC.

This clone occurred a few times. This chain links TRBV7-9 with TRBJ2-7, with 8 bases fitting TRBD1. There are 15 residues in the CDR3. Germline V CDR1 and CDR2: SEHNR, FQNEAQ (reference sequence). Unmatched junction bases numbered 15, after V lost 8 bases and J lost 6 bases. CDR3 amino acids: CASSLDRTGKSEQYF. The CDR3 DNA reads as TGTGCCAGCTCTTTGGACCGGACAGGGAAGAGCGAGCAGTACTTC. The full variable domain, in which reference TRBV7-9 and TRBJ2-7 provide the parts outside the CDR3, is DTGVSQNPRHKITKRGQNVTFRCDPISEHNRLYWYRQTLGQGPEFLTYFQNEAQLEKSRLLSDRFSAERPKGSFSTLEIQRTEQGDSAMYLCASSLDRTGKSEQYFGPGTRLTVT.

In its sample, this clone was seen a few times. The CDR3 DNA follows: TGTGCCACCAGCAGAGGCCAGCCCGGGGACTATGGCTACACCTTC. The encoded protein is CATSRGQPGDYGYTF. The chain uses TRBV15 and TRBJ1-2; D gene unclear. Trimming pared 1 base from V and 3 bases from J, leaving 12 bases between. This CDR3 region has 15 residues. The germline V gene has CDR1 LNHNV and CDR2 YYDKDF (reference sequence).

The chain joins TRBV10-3 to TRBJ2-3; TRBD1 is a possible D gene (5 bases). Germline V gene lookup returns CDR1 ENHRY and CDR2 SYGVKD. Trimming left V 7 bases short and J 6 bases short, with 14 bases between. CDR3 length equals 13 residues. For the CDR3, the DNA is TGTGCCATCATGAAGGGGCCCCAGGATACGCAGTATTTT. It specifies CAIMKGPQDTQYF.

This clone was observed a handful of times. The chain couples TRBV12-5 to TRBJ2-2, with a tentative D call TRBD1 (6 bases). Trimming cost V 6 bases and J 1 base, with 12 bases left between them. The CDR3 is 15 amino acids. The germline CDR1 and CDR2 sequences are LGHNT and FRNRAP. CDR3 DNA sequence: TGTGCTAGTGGCCCCCGACAGGTGAACACCGGGGAGCTGTTTTTT. Its protein product is CASGPRQVNTGELFF.

This clone occurred a few times. This sequence joins TRBV18 and TRBJ1-5; perhaps TRBD1 as D (6 bases). The CDR3 contains 18 residues. Trimming took 3 bases from V and 3 from J, leaving 21 bases between them. From germline, CDR1 is KGHSH and CDR2 LQKENI. The CDR3 DNA reads as TGTGCCAGCTCACCCCAAGGGGGGGGAGGGACGAACAATCAGCCCCAGCATTTT. This translates into CASSPQGGGGTNNQPQHF.

This clone was observed a few times. The rearrangement links TRBV4-2 to TRBJ1-3; D remains ambiguous. The CDR3 spans 16 residues. V dropped 0 bases and J dropped 0 bases, with 9 bases sitting between them. The germline CDR1 and CDR2 sequences are LGHNA and YNFKEQ. The CDR3 sequence is CASSQDRGASGNTIYF. DNA for the CDR3: TGTGCCAGCAGCCAAGATCGCGGCGCCTCTGGAAACACCATATATTTT.

This clone turned up a few times. The chain employs TRBV29-1 and TRBJ2-1, with D perhaps matching TRBD1 (6 bases). The V and J ends lost 4 bases and 8 bases respectively, with 12 bases between them. Germline assignment: CDR1 SQVTM and CDR2 ANQGSEA. This CDR3 contains 12 residues. CDR3 coding DNA: TGCAGCGTTGTCACAGGGATAGATGAGCAGTTCTTC. Its protein is CSVVTGIDEQFF.

This clone was seen a few times. The CDR3 sequence: CASSVGGGTVPRETQYF. In DNA, the CDR3 is TGTGCCAGCAGCGTAGGGGGGGGGACGGTCCCCCGGGAGACCCAGTACTTC. This chain uses TRBV9 with TRBJ2-5, with 7 bases matching TRBD2. The junction had 13 bases not matched to a gene; V was cut back by 0 bases and J by 5 bases. The CDR3 length is 17 residues. Per the germline V gene, CDR1 is SGDLS and CDR2 is YYNGEE.

This clone has ten or more counts. Other DNA sequences in the same sample also yield this CDR3. The rearrangement links TRBV6-5 to TRBJ1-6; TRBD1 matches 9 bases. Germline CDR1 is MNHEY and CDR2 is SVGAGI. The V and J ends lost 3 bases and 8 bases, in that order; junction bases with no gene match: 5. This CDR3 is built from 15 residues. The CDR3 DNA reads TGTGCCAGCAGTTATGCCCGGACAGGGGATTCACCCCTCCACTTT. This sequence encodes CASSYARTGDSPLHF.

The rearrangement joins TRBV7-9 to TRBJ2-1; 8 bases match TRBD2. The CDR3 runs 16 residues. From germline, CDR1 is SEHNR and CDR2 FQNEAQ (reference sequence). Losses at the gene ends were 4 bases for V and 8 bases for J; bases not matched to a gene: 13. CDR3 nucleotides: TGTGCCAGCAGCTCTAAGGAGGCGGGGGGTGGCCATGAGCAGTTCTTC. Its protein product is CASSSKEAGGGHEQFF.

This clone was seen a few times. The chain has TRBV6-4 and TRBJ2-1; perhaps TRBD1 as D (5 bases). Germline V CDR1 and CDR2: MRHNA, SNTAGT. V lost 5 bases and J 11 bases, leaving 13 bases between the germline ends. The CDR3 loop spans 12 amino acids. The CDR3 loop reads CASSLDTGQQFF. CDR3 nucleotides: TGTGCCAGCAGTCTGGACACTGGCCAGCAGTTCTTC.

This chain joins TRBV6-6 and TRBJ2-3; 8 nucleotides match TRBD2. CDR3 length equals 15 residues. J gave up 1 base and V 6 bases, and 6 bases lay outside the gene matches. The germline CDR1 and CDR2 sequences are MNHNY and SVGAGI (reference sequence). CDR3 amino acids: CASSNQAGGTDTQYF. The CDR3 DNA reads as TGTGCCAGCAGCAACCAAGCGGGGGGCACAGATACGCAGTATTTT.

Of note for this clone: Since a much larger clone is just one base distant, this may be a read error. The chain uses TRBV11-3 and TRBJ2-1, with 8 nucleotides matching TRBD2. The ends lost 1 base at V and 2 bases at J; junction bases unmatched: 1. CDR1 SGHNT and CDR2 YENEEA come from the germline V gene. This CDR3 comprises 15 residues. The CDR3, as DNA: TGTGCCAGCAGCTTAGGAGCGGGAGCCTACAATGAGCAGTTCTTC. Its translation: CASSLGAGAYNEQFF. The whole variable domain, filled in from reference TRBV11-3 and TRBJ2-1, reads EAGVVQSPRYKIIEKKQPVAFWCNPISGHNTLYWYLQNLGQGPELLIRYENEEAVDDSQLPKDRFSAERLKGVDSTLKIQPAELGDSAVYLCASSLGAGAYNEQFFGPGTRLTVL.

This clone was seen more than once but under ten times. The chain couples TRBV7-2 to TRBJ2-7; no firm D call. The CDR3 covers 12 residues. Trimming shortened V by 0 bases and J by 4 bases, and 4 bases separated the two germline ends. Germline V gives CDR1 SGHTA, CDR2 FQGNSA. As DNA, the CDR3 is TGTGCCAGCAGCTTAGCGCAGTACGAGCAGTACTTC. This sequence encodes CASSLAQYEQYF.

The genes are TRBV27 and TRBJ2-4; no clear D gene. V was cut by 3 bases and J by 0 bases, with 9 bases left in between. From germline, CDR1 is MNHEY and CDR2 SMNVEV (reference sequence). This CDR3 has 15 amino acids. The CDR3 region has the DNA TGTGCCAGCAGTTTCTCCAGACTAGCCAAAAACATTCAGTACTTC. Its translation: CASSFSRLAKNIQYF.